This note documents a single TCR beta chain sequence. Its antigen is still unknown. The data derive from a study of OX40 agonist ivuxolimab in advanced cancers. Study conclusions and caveats: Not determined was the antigen specificity of the expanded peripheral T cells. At doses 0.1 to 3.0 mg/kg, CD4+ and CD8+ clones expanded.

The assay was immunoSEQ multiplex PCR, and TCRdb's table has in-frame clones only and misses some. The data contain about 37,000 clones, around 87% of them seen just once; the ten biggest clones take up 32%. Autoimmune disease history or systemic immunosuppression led to patients being barred. Baseline, cycle 4 day 1, and cycle 7 day 1 were the blood sampling points. Trimming removed 2 bases at V and 8 bases at J, with 7 bases between. The CDR3 is made up of 11 amino acids. Germline CDR1 is DFQATT and CDR2 is SNEGSKA (reference sequence). The chain combines TRBV20-1 with TRBJ2-1, with D maybe TRBD2 (6 bases). The sample in question was CD4+ or CD8+ T cells sorted from blood, obtained in a trial of the OX40 agonist ivuxolimab. The sequence was collected from an adult with an advanced solid tumor such as melanoma, head and neck, liver or kidney cancer. CDR3: CSARSGDEQFF. The CDR3 region has the DNA TGCAGTGCTAGATCGGGGGATGAGCAGTTCTTC.